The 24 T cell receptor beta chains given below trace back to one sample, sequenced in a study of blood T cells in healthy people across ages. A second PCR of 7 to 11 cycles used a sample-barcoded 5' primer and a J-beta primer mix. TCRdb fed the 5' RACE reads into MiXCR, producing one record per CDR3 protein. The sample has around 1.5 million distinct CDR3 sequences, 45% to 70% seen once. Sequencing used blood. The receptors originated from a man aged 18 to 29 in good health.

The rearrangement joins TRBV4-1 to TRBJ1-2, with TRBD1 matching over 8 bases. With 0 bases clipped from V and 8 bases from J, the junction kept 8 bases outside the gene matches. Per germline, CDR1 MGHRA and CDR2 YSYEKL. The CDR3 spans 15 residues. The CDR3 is CASSQDSGGAWGYTF. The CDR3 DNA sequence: TGCGCCAGCAGCCAAGATTCAGGGGGCGCGTGGGGCTACACCTTC.

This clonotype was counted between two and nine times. The CDR3: CSVEVISGQGSDEQFF. Here the CDR3 DNA reads TGCAGCGTTGAAGTTATATCGGGACAGGGGAGCGATGAGCAGTTCTTC. The chain employs TRBV29-1 and TRBJ2-1; 10 nucleotides line up with TRBD1. The CDR3 consists of 16 residues. V dropped 1 base and J dropped 8; count of bases not matched to a gene: 11. Germline CDR1 and CDR2: SQVTM and ANQGSEA.

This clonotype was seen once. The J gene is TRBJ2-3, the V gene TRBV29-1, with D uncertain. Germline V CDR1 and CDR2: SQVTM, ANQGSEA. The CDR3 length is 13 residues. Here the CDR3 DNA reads TGCAACACTGAGGCTGCTGGCACAGATACGCAGTATTTT. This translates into CNTEAAGTDTQYF.

Written as DNA, the CDR3 is TGCAGCGCGGACTCGTTGGGCGGGGAGCTGTTTTTT. Protein product: CSADSLGGELFF. The gene calls are TRBV29-1 and TRBJ2-2; D is perhaps TRBD2 (5 bases). Trimming stripped 7 bases from V and 7 bases from J, with 13 bases between. Germline CDR1 is SQVTM and CDR2 is ANQGSEA. The CDR3 covers 12 residues.

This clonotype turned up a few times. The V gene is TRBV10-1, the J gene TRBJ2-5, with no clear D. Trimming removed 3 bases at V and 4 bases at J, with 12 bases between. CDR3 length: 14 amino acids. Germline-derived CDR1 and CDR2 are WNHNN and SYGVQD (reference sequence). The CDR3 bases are TGCGCCAGCAGTGACAGTCGATTGGGAGAGACCCAGTACTTC. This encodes CASSDSRLGETQYF.

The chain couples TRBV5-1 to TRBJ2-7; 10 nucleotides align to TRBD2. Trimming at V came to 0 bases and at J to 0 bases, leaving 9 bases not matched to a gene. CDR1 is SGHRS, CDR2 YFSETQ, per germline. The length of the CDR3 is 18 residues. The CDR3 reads CASSLAPTSGDLSYEQYF. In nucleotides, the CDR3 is TGCGCCAGCAGCTTGGCCCCAACTAGCGGGGACCTCTCCTACGAGCAGTACTTC.

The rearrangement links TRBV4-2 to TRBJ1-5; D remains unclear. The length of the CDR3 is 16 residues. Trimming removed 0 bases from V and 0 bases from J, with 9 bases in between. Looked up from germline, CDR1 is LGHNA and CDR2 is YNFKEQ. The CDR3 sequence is CASSQDRVDSNQPQHF. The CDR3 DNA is TGTGCCAGCAGCCAAGATCGGGTGGATAGCAATCAGCCCCAGCATTTT.

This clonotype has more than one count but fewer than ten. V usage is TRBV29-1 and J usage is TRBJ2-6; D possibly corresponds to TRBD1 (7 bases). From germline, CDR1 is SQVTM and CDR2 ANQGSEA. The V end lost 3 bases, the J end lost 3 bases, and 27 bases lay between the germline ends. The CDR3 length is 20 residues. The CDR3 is CSVDQVAPQGGPNGANVLTF. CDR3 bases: TGCAGCGTTGATCAGGTCGCACCCCAGGGGGGACCCAATGGGGCCAACGTCCTGACTTTC.

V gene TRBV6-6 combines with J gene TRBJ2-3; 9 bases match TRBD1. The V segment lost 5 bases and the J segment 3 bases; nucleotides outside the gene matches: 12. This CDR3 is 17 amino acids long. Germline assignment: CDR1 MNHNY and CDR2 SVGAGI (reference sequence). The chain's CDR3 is CASSPPHDRGWTDTQYF. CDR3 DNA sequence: TGTGCCAGCAGTCCACCTCACGACAGGGGGTGGACAGATACGCAGTATTTT.

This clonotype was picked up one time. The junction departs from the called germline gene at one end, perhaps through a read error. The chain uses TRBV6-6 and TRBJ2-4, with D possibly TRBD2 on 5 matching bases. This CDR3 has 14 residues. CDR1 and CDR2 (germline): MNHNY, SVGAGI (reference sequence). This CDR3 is CATSPGVTKNIRYF. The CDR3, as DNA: TGTGCCACCTCACCCGGGGTGACCAAAAACATTCGGTACTTC.

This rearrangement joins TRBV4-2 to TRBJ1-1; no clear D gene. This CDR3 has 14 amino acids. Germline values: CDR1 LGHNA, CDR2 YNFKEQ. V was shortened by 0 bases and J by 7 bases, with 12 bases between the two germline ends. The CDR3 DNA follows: TGTGCCAGCAGCCAAGAATTGGGTCTCCTTGAAGCTTTCTTT. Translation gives CASSQELGLLEAFF.

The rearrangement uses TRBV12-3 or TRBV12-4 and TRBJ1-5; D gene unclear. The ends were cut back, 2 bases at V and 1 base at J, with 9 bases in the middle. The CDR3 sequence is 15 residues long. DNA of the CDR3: TGTGCCAGCAGTTTAATAGAGAGAAGCAATCAGCCCCAGCATTTT. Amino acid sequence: CASSLIERSNQPQHF.

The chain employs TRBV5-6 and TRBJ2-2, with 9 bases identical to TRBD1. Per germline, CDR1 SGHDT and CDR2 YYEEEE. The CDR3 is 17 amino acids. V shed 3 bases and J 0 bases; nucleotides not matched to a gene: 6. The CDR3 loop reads CASSWDRVDANTGELFF. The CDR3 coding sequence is TGTGCCAGCAGCTGGGACAGGGTGGACGCGAACACCGGGGAGCTGTTTTTT.

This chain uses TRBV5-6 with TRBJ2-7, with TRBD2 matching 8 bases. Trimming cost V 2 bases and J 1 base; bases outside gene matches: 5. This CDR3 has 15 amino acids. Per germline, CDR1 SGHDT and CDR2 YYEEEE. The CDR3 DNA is TGTGCCAGCAGCTTTATCAGCGGGGGATCCTACGAGCAGTACTTC. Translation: CASSFISGGSYEQYF.

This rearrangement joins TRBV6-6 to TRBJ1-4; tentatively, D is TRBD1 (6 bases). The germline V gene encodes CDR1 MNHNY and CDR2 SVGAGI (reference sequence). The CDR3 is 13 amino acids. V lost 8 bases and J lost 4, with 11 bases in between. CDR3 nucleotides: TGTGCCAGCCATACAGGGCTTAATGAAAAACTGTTTTTT. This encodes CASHTGLNEKLFF.

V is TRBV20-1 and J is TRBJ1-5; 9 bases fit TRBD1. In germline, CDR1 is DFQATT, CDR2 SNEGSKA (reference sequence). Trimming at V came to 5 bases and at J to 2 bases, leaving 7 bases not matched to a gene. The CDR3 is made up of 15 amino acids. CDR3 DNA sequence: TGCAGTGCTGGACAGACAGGGGGAGGCAATCAGCCCCAGCATTTT. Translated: CSAGQTGGGNQPQHF.

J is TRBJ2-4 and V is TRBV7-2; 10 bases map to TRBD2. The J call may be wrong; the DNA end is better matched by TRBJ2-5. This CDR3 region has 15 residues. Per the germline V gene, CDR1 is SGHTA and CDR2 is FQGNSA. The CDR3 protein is CASSVSGGNQETQYF. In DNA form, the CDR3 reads TGTGCCAGCAGCGTTAGCGGGGGGAACCAAGAGACCCAGTACTTC.

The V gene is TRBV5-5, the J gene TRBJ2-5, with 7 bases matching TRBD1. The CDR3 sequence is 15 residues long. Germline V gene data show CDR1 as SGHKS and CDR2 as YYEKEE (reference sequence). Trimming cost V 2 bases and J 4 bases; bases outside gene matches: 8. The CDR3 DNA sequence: TGTGCCAGCAGCTTTTCGACAGGGCTGGGAGAGACCCAGTACTTC. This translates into CASSFSTGLGETQYF.

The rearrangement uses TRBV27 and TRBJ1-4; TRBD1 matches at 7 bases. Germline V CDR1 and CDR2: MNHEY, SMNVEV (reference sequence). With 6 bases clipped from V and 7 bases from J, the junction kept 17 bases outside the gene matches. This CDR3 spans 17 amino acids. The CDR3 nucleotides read TGTGCCAGCAGAATCCGGGACAGCAAGATTAACCCTGAAAAACTGTTTTTT. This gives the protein CASRIRDSKINPEKLFF.

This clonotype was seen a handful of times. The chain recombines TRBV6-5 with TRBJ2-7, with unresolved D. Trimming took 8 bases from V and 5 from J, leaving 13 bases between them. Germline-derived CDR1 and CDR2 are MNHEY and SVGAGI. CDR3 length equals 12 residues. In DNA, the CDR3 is TGTGCCAGCTCAAGAAGTCCCCACGAGCAGTACTTC. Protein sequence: CASSRSPHEQYF.

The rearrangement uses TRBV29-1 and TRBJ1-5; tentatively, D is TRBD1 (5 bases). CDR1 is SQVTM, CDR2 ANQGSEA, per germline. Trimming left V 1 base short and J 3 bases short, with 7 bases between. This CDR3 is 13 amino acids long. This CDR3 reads CSVEAGINQPQHF. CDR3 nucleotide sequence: TGCAGCGTTGAAGCAGGGATCAATCAGCCCCAGCATTTT.

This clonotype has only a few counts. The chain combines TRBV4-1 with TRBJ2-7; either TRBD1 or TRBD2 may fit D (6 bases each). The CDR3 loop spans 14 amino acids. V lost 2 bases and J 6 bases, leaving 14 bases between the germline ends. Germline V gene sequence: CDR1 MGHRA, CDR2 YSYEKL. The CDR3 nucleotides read TGCGCCAGCAGCCAACTGTTCTCGGGGGCCGAGCAGTACTTC. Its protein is CASSQLFSGAEQYF.

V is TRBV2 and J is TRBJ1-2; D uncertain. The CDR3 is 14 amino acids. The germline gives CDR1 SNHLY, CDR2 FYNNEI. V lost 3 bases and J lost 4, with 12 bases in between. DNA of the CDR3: TGTGCCAGCAGTGATTTGGACCGAGTCTATGGCTACACCTTC. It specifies CASSDLDRVYGYTF.

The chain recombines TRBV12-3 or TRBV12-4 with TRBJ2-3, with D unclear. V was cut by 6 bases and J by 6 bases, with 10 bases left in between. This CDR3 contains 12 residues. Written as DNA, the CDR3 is TGTGCCAGCAGGCCCTTACATGATACGCAGTATTTT. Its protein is CASRPLHDTQYF.